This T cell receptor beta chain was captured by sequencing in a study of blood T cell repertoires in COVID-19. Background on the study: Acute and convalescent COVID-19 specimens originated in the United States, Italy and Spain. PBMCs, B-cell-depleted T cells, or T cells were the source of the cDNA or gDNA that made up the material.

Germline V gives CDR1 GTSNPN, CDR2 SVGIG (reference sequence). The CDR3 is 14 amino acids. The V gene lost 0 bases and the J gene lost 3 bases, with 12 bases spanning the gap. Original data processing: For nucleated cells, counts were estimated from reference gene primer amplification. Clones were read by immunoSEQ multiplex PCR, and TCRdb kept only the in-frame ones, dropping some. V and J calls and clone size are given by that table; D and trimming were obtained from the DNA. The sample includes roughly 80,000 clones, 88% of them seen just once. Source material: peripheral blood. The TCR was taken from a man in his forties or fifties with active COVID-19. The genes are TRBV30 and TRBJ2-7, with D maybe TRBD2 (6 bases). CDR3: CAWSVNSGGYEQYF. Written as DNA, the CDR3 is TGTGCCTGGAGTGTTAATAGCGGAGGCTACGAGCAGTACTTC. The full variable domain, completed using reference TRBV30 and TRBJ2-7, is SQTIHQWPATLVQPVGSPLSLECTVEGTSNPNLYWYRQAAGRGLQLLFYSVGIGQISSEVPQNLSASRPQDRQFILSSKKLLLSDSGFYLCAWSVNSGGYEQYFGPGTRLTVT.